This TCR beta chain was retrieved from a study of T cells after yellow fever vaccination. Study-level findings and limits: Only a small proportion of the clonotypes turned up in both the CD4 and the CD8 compartments, likely arising from convergent recombination. Weaker, the secondary response had a peak occurring faster, on day 5 versus 15.

Trimming took off 5 bases at V and 4 bases at J, with 17 bases between the two ends. The CDR3 has 15 residues. From germline, CDR1 is SEHNR and CDR2 FQNEAQ (reference sequence). This clonotype was seen only a few times. Its antigen is currently unknown. The authors made TCR cDNA by 5'RACE template switching, adding a universal primer site and UMIs. TCRdb re-analysed the 5' RACE reads in MiXCR, keeping a single row per CDR3 protein. The table lists approximately 580,000 distinct CDR3 sequences, 17% of them singletons, with 17% in the top ten. The sample here was PBMCs, taken less than 6 days after the first yellow fever vaccination. This chain connects TRBV7-9 to TRBJ1-1; TRBD1 is a possible D gene (6 bases). This receptor was identified in a man aged 18 to 30 who received the YFV17D yellow fever vaccine. The CDR3 DNA follows: TGTGCCAGCAGCATACGGGGGGCGCAGGGCACTGAAGCTTTCTTT. This sequence encodes CASSIRGAQGTEAFF.